These 4 T cell receptor beta chains were all obtained from the same sample, sequenced in a study of T cell changes during pregnancy in multiple sclerosis (dated by TCRdb to the late 2010s). The receptor library was made with the immunoSEQ multiplex PCR assay. TCRdb retrieved this table from immuneACCESS and kept in-frame rearrangements only. Not all clones are present; in checked studies, unresolved V genes account for under half, and no reason is known for the remainder. In all, the sample holds about 38,000 clones, and around 92% of those were seen once. The leading ten clones occupy 6.5% to 9.5% of the sample. The input for sequencing was CD8+ T cells from peripheral blood mononuclear cells, taken in the third trimester of pregnancy. These receptors all stem from a female donor with multiple sclerosis, enrolled in a pregnancy study.

The rearrangement joins TRBV19 to TRBJ2-2; 9 bases are shared with TRBD1. Trimming at V came to 8 bases and at J to 5 bases, leaving 12 bases not matched to a gene. The CDR3 totals 16 residues. Germline V gene lookup returns CDR1 LNHDA and CDR2 SQIVND (reference sequence). The CDR3 loop reads CASGTDGTGLTGELFF. Here the CDR3 DNA reads TGTGCCAGTGGGACGGATGGGACAGGGCTAACCGGGGAGCTGTTTTTT. Full variable domain (outside the CDR3, taken from reference TRBV19 and TRBJ2-2): DGGITQSPKYLFRKEGQNVTLSCEQNLNHDAMYWYRQDPGQGLRLIYYSQIVNDFQKGDIAEGYSVSREKKESFPLTVTSAQKNPTAFYLCASGTDGTGLTGELFFGEGSRLTVL.

The V gene is TRBV19, the J gene TRBJ2-7, with D maybe TRBD1 (5 bases). The CDR3 extends over 14 amino acids. The V gene lost 3 bases and the J gene lost 2 bases, with 11 bases spanning the gap. The germline gives CDR1 LNHDA, CDR2 SQIVND (reference sequence). The CDR3, as DNA: TGTGCCAGTAGTATGGCACAGGCTGCCTACGAGCAGTACTTC. Translating it yields CASSMAQAAYEQYF.

The V call is TRBV28, the J call TRBJ1-1; 10 positions agree with TRBD1. Germline V gene lookup returns CDR1 MDHEN and CDR2 SYDVKM. Trimming took 4 bases from V and 6 from J; bases not matched to a gene: 8. CDR3 length equals 15 residues. CDR3 in DNA: TGTGCCAGCAGTTCCGGACAGGGGGGGGTCGCTGAAGCTTTCTTT. It is translated as CASSSGQGGVAEAFF.

J is TRBJ2-1 and V is TRBV30; 8 bases match TRBD2. This CDR3 is 15 amino acids long. Germline CDR1 reads GTSNPN; CDR2 reads SVGIG (reference sequence). With V trimmed by 1 base and J by 0 bases, 2 bases remained unmatched. The CDR3 protein is CAWSESGSSYNEQFF. The CDR3 DNA reads as TGTGCCTGGAGTGAAAGCGGGAGCTCCTACAATGAGCAGTTCTTC.